This TCR beta chain was profiled in a study of T cells in localized non-small cell lung cancer. Measured with immunoSEQ multiplex PCR; TCRdb has only the in-frame clones, and not every one. Among roughly 84,000 clones listed, around 89% were seen once. Findings and limits, study-wide: The highest T cell clonality was in uninvolved adjacent lung, above tumor. A median of around 52 clones ranked among the top 100 in tumor appeared in adjacent lung. Those with higher blood T cell density had longer overall survival.

Germline CDR1 LNHDA, CDR2 SQIVND (reference sequence). The CDR3 is made up of 16 amino acids. Trimming cost V 3 bases and J 0 bases; bases outside gene matches: 3. On this clone itself: Its matching antigen is unknown.

The sample in question was peripheral blood, obtained before any cancer treatment. The source of this sequence is a woman aged 35 to 70 with stage I squamous cell lung carcinoma. V gene TRBV19 combines with J gene TRBJ2-2, with 8 bases identical to TRBD1. CDR3 loop: CASSIRTGPNTGELFF. The DNA for the CDR3 is TGTGCCAGTAGTATCCGGACAGGGCCGAACACCGGGGAGCTGTTTTTT.